This is a list of T cell receptor beta chains from one sample in a study of OX40 agonist ivuxolimab in advanced cancers. Produced via immunoSEQ multiplex PCR; TCRdb's table is partial and in-frame only. The data contain more than 50,000 clones, 70% to 90% of them singletons. The specimen comprised CD4+ or CD8+ T cells sorted from blood, sampled in a trial of the OX40 agonist ivuxolimab. The receptors stem from an adult with an advanced solid tumor such as melanoma, head and neck, liver or kidney cancer. CDR3s include the opening cysteine and the closing phenylalanine or tryptophan. Fields, in order: D gene, V gene, CDR3 protein. D genes are given only for firm matches.

. | TRBV4-1 | CASSQEFGAGVGYTF
. | TRBV6-1 | CASSERGVWTEAFF
. | TRBV25-1 | CASTLVEAFF
. | TRBV19 | CASSPGAEYGYTF
. | TRBV6-5 | CASSYASSSSGNTIYF
TRBD1 | TRBV6-5 | CASSLGQGKYGYTF
. | TRBV9 | CASSVDSGAGELFF
. | TRBV5-4 | CASSLASGSEAFF
TRBD1 | TRBV30 | CAWSVGGTVYEQYF
. | TRBV7-9 | CASSRIMVQSTDTQYF
. | TRBV11-2 | CASSPRNLVQETQYF
TRBD1 | TRBV18 | CASSRDRINSPLHF
. | TRBV5-1 | CASSLSPNRPQHF
TRBD1 | TRBV19 | CASNPRTGAITNYGYTF
. | TRBV5-5 | CASSSGQSYEQYF
TRBD2 | TRBV9 | CASRPTSGITDTQYF
TRBD1 | TRBV7-2 | CASSLVTGGYVGYTF
TRBD1 | TRBV5-1 | CASRETGVVSYGYTF
. | TRBV18 | CASSPGAGEQFF
. | TRBV9 | CASSVVGGEQFF
. | TRBV7-9 | CASSLSSNQPQHF
. | TRBV18 | CASSPRAGELFF
TRBD2 | TRBV7-2 | CASSPRTSYEQYF
TRBD1 | TRBV30 | CAWSSRMGQSPYTF
TRBD2 | TRBV9 | CASSVEWEGEQYF
. | TRBV6-1 | CASSVSRGPEVTDTQYF
. | TRBV12-2 | CASRPRDPDTGELFF
TRBD2 | TRBV27 | CASSLRLAGDGEQYF
TRBD1 | TRBV30 | CAWSGTGGSQFF
. | TRBV5-8 | CASSLDSGDEQFF
. | TRBV30 | CAWSVRVAPSWSYNEQFF
TRBD1 | TRBV18 | CASSPPTGSSGNTIYF
. | TRBV15 | CATSRGRGGPETQYF
. | TRBV7-8 | CASSLVTVYEQYF
. | TRBV19 | CASSAHQTQYF
. | TRBV6-5 | CASSSQKGGGTDTQYF
TRBD2 | TRBV7-7 | CASSIQGLAGKETQYF
TRBD2 | TRBV5-1 | CASSSGLVGDTQYF
. | TRBV15 | CATSSIGANVLTF
. | TRBV10-3 | CAISELQGPPLHF
TRBD1 | TRBV28 | CASSLGQALGGYTF